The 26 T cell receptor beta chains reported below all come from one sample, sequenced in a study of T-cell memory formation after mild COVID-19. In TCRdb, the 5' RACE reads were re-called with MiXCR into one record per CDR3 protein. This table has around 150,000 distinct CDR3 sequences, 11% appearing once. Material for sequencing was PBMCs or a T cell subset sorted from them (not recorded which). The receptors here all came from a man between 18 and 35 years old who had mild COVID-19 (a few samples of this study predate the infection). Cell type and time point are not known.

CDR3 sequence reads: CASSRGVPQETQYF. CDR3 DNA sequence: TGCGCCAGCAGCCGAGGGGTACCGCAAGAGACCCAGTACTTC. V and J are TRBV4-1 and TRBJ2-5; perhaps D is TRBD1 or TRBD2 (5 bases each). The CDR3 contains 14 residues. CDR1 is MGHRA and CDR2 is YSYEKL in the germline V gene. Trimming removed 4 bases at V and 2 bases at J, with 11 bases between.

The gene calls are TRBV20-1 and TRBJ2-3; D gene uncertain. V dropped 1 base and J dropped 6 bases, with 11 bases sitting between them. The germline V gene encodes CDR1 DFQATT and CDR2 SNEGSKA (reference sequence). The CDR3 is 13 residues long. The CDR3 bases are TGCAGTGCTAGAGTAGTACTTGGGGATACGCAGTATTTT. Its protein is CSARVVLGDTQYF.

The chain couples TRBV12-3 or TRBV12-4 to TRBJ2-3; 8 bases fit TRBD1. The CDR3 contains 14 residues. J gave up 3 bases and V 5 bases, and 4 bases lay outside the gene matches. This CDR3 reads CASSGQGTTDTQYF. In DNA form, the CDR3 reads TGTGCCAGCAGTGGACAGGGAACTACAGATACGCAGTATTTT.

DNA of the CDR3: TGCAGTGTCCCGGGACCCGGGGAGCAGTACTTC. It is translated as CSVPGPGEQYF. The genes are TRBV20-1 and TRBJ2-7, with D perhaps given as TRBD1 or TRBD2 (5 bases each). V lost 7 bases to trimming and J lost 7 bases, with 14 bases between them. The V gene's germline CDR1 is DFQATT and CDR2 SNEGSKA (reference sequence). The CDR3 consists of 11 residues.

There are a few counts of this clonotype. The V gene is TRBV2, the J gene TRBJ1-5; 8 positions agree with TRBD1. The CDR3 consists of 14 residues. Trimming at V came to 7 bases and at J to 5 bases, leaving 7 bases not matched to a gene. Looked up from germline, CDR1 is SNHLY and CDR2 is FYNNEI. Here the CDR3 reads CASNGQGNYQPQHF. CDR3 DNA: TGTGCCAGCAATGGACAGGGAAACTATCAGCCCCAGCATTTT.

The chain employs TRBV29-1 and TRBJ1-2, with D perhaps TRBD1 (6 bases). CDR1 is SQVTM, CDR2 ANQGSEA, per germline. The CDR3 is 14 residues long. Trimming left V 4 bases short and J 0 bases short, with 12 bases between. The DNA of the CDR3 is TGCAGCGTTGGGCGGACAGCATCTAACTATGGCTACACCTTC. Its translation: CSVGRTASNYGYTF.

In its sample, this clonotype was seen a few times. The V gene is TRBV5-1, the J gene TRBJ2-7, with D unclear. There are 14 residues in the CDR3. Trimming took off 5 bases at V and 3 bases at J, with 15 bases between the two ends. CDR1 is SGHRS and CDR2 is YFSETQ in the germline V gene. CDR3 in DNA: TGCGCCAGCAGAAACGGAACAGCGATCTACGAGCAGTACTTC. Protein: CASRNGTAIYEQYF.

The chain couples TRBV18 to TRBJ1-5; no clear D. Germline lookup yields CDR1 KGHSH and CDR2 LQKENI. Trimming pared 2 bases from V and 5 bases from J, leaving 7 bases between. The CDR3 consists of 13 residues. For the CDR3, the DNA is TGTGCCAGCTCACCATCCTGGGATCAGCCCCAGCATTTT. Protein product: CASSPSWDQPQHF.

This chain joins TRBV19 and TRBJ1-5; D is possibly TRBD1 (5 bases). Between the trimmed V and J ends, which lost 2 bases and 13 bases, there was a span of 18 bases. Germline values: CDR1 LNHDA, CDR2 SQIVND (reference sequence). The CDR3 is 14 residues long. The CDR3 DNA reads TGTGCCAGTAGTATAATTGAGGTTGGGACCCTTCAGCATTTT. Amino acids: CASSIIEVGTLQHF.

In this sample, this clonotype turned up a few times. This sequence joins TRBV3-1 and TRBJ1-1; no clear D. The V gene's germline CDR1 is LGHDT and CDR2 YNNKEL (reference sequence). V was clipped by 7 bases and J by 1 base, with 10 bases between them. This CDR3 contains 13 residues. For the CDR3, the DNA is TGTGCCAGCACCCACAACAGGAACACTGAAGCTTTCTTT. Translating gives CASTHNRNTEAFF. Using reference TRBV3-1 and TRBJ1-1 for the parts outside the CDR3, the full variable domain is DTAVSQTPKYLVTQMGNDKSIKCEQNLGHDTMYWYKQDSKKFLKIMFSYNNKELIINETVPNRFSPKSPDKAHLNLHINSLELGDSAVYFCASTHNRNTEAFFGQGTRLTVV.

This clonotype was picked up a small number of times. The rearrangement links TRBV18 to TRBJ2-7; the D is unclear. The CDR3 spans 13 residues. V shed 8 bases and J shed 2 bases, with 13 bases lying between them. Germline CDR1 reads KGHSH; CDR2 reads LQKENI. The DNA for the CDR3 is TGTGCCAGCACCCCGGGTGGGACCTACGAGCAGTACTTC. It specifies CASTPGGTYEQYF. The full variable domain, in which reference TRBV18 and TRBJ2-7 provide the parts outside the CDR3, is NAGVMQNPRHLVRRRGQEARLRCSPMKGHSHVYWYRQLPEEGLKFMVYLQKENIIDESGMPKERFSAEFPKEGPSILRIQQVVRGDSAAYFCASTPGGTYEQYFGPGTRLTVT.

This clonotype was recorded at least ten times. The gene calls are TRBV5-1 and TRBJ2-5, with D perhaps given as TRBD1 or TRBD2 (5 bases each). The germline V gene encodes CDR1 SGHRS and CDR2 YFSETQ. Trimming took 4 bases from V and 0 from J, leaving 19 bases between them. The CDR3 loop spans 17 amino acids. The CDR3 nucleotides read TGCGCCAGCAGCCTGGGGACCGGGGCTTGGTACCAAGAGACCCAGTACTTC. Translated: CASSLGTGAWYQETQYF.

The CDR3 coding sequence is TGCAGTGCGCGCCCCGCGCTCGCCACCGGGGAGCTGTTTTTT. Translating gives CSARPALATGELFF. The rearrangement joins TRBV20-1 to TRBJ2-2; D gene ambiguous. From germline, CDR1 is DFQATT and CDR2 SNEGSKA (reference sequence). Trimming took off 6 bases at V and 4 bases at J, with 15 bases between the two ends. The CDR3 is 14 residues long.

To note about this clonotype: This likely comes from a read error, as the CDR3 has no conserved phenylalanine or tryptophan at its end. The CDR3 reads CASSRQRNTGELFS. DNA of the CDR3: TGTGCCAGCAGTCGCCAGCGGAACACCGGGGAGCTGTTTTCT. The chain couples TRBV12-3 or TRBV12-4 to TRBJ2-2; D gene uncertain. The CDR3 has 14 amino acids. V lost 5 bases to trimming and J lost 1 base, with 8 bases between them.

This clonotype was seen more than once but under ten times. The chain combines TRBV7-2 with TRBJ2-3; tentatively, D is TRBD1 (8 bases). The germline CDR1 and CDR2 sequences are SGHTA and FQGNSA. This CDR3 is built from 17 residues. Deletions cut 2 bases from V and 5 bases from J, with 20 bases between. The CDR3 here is CASSLMAPGGGGDTQYF. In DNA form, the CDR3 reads TGTGCCAGCAGCTTAATGGCGCCAGGGGGCGGGGGAGATACGCAGTATTTT. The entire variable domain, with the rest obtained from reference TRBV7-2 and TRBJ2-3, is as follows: GAGVSQSPSNKVTEKGKDVELRCDPISGHTALYWYRQSLGQGLEFLIYFQGNSAPDKSGLPSDRFSAERTGGSVSTLTIQRTQQEDSAVYLCASSLMAPGGGGDTQYFGPGTRLTVL.

The CDR3 spells CASSLALGEKGAFF. In DNA form, the CDR3 reads TGTGCCAGCAGCTTAGCGTTAGGGGAAAAAGGGGCTTTCTTT. This chain links TRBV7-9 with TRBJ1-1, with D tentatively TRBD1 (5 bases). The CDR3 has 14 amino acids. The V and J ends lost 0 bases and 11 bases respectively, with 16 bases between them. The germline gives CDR1 SEHNR, CDR2 FQNEAQ (reference sequence).

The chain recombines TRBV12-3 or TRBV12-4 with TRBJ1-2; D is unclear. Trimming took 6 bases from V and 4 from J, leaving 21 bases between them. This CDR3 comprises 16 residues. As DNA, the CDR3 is TGTGCCAGCAGCCCCATGGGCGGGATCATTAGCTATGGCTACACCTTC. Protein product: CASSPMGGIISYGYTF.

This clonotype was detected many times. The CDR3 DNA follows: TGTGCCAGCAGTTTAGCCGGGACAGGGTACGAGCAGTACTTC. As protein: CASSLAGTGYEQYF. V is TRBV6-5 and J is TRBJ2-7; TRBD1 aligns across 9 bases. Per the germline V gene, CDR1 is MNHEY and CDR2 is SVGAGI. After removal of 4 bases from V and 4 bases from J, the junction contained 5 bases not matched to a gene. The length of the CDR3 is 14 residues.

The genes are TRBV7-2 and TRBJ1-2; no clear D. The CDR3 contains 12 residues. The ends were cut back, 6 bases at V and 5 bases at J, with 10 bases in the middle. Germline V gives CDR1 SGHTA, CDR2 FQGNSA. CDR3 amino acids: CASRRQKYGYTF. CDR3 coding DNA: TGTGCCAGCAGACGACAAAAATATGGCTACACCTTC.

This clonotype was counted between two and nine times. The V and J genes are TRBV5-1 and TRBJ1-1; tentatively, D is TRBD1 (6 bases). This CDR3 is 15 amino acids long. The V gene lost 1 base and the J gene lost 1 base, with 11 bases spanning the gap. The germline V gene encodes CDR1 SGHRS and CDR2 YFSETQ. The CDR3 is CASSLWGHTNTEAFF. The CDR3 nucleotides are TGCGCCAGCAGCTTGTGGGGACACACGAACACTGAAGCTTTCTTT.

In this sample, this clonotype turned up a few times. The CDR3 sequence is CASGLTQGFQAFF. The CDR3 region has the DNA TGTGCTAGTGGTTTGACCCAGGGATTTCAAGCTTTCTTT. The chain joins TRBV12-5 to TRBJ1-1; tentatively, D is TRBD1 (5 bases). V lost 2 bases to trimming and J lost 9 bases, with 13 bases between them. Germline CDR1 LGHNT, CDR2 FRNRAP. CDR3 length: 13 residues.

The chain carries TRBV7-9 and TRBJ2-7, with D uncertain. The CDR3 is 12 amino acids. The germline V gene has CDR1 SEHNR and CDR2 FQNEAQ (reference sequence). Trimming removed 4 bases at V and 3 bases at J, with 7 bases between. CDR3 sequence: CASSYQDYEQYV. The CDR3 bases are TGTGCCAGCAGCTATCAGGACTACGAGCAGTACGTC.

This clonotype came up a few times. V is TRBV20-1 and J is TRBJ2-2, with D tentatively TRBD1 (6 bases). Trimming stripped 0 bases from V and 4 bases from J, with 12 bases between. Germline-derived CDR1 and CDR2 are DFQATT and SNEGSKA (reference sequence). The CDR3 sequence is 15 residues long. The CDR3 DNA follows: TGCAGTGCTAGAGACCGACAGGTCGCCACCGGGGAGCTGTTTTTT. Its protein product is CSARDRQVATGELFF.

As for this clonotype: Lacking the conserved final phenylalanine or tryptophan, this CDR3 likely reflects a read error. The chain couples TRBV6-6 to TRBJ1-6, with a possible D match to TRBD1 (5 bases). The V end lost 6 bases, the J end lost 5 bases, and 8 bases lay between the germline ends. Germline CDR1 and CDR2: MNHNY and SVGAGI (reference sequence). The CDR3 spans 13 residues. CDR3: CASRQGDNSPLHL. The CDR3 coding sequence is TGTGCCAGCAGGCAGGGAGATAATTCACCCCTCCACCTT.

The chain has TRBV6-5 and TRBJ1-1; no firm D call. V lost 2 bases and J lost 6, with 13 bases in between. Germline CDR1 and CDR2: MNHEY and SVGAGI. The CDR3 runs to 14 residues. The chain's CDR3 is CASSYQTGTAEAFF. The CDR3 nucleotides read TGTGCCAGCAGTTACCAGACGGGAACCGCTGAAGCTTTCTTT.

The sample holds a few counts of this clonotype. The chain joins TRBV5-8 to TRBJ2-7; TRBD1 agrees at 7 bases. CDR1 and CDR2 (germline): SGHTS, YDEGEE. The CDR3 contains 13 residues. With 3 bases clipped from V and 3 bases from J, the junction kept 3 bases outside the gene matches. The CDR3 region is CASSSRTGYEQYV. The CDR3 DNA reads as TGTGCCAGCAGCTCCCGGACAGGCTACGAGCAGTACGTC.